These 10 T cell receptor beta chains share one sample of origin, sequenced in a study of vaccination effects on CD4 cells after COVID-19. Sequencing was preceded by expansion of antigen-specific CD4+ T cells with viral peptide pools in the ViraFEST assay. Once cultured for around 11 days, the cells underwent separation to obtain CD4+ T cells. The participants, recipients of two vaccine doses, got either BNT162b2 or mRNA-1273. No cognate antigen is known for these TCRs. The assay was immunoSEQ multiplex PCR, and TCRdb's table has in-frame clones only and misses some. The sample lists 25,000 to 30,000 clones; roughly 80% were seen once. Sequenced here: CD4+ T cells from PBMCs cultured with SARS-CoV-2 spike peptides, sampled after COVID-19 vaccination. These receptors originate from a human donor who received a COVID-19 vaccine. Some clones in this sample may be carry-over from other donors' samples.

The chain has TRBV10-1 and TRBJ2-7; D is unclear. The CDR3 totals 18 residues. Germline CDR1 is WNHNN and CDR2 is SYGVQD (reference sequence). V was pared by 2 bases and J by 0 bases, with 20 bases between. CDR3 bases: TGCGCCAGCAGTGAGCCCGGATTATTTTACGGCACCTCCTACGAGCAGTACGTC. Translated, it gives CASSEPGLFYGTSYEQYV.

This chain connects TRBV10-3 to TRBJ1-5; D is possibly TRBD1 (5 bases). This CDR3 has 14 amino acids. V was trimmed by 7 bases and J by 5 bases, leaving 15 bases between them. Germline loops: CDR1 ENHRY, CDR2 SYGVKD. In DNA form, the CDR3 reads TGTGCCATCAAGACAGTTGGGGAGGATCAGCCCCAGCATTTT. Translated: CAIKTVGEDQPQHF.

This rearrangement joins TRBV5-6 to TRBJ2-3; the match to TRBD1 covers 10 bases. CDR3 size: 15 residues. CDR1 and CDR2 (germline): SGHDT, YYEEEE. J gave up 4 bases and V 5 bases, and 7 bases lay outside the gene matches. This CDR3 is CASRETGGASDTQYF. DNA of the CDR3: TGTGCCAGCAGGGAGACAGGGGGCGCATCAGATACGCAGTATTTT.

By sample share, this clone is medium-sized. The rearrangement uses TRBV27 and TRBJ1-6, with a tentative D call TRBD1 (5 bases). CDR3 length: 16 residues. V lost 8 bases and J lost 9, with 23 bases in between. Looked up from germline, CDR1 is MNHEY and CDR2 is SMNVEV (reference sequence). As DNA, the CDR3 is TGTGCCAGCGGCTCCACCCAAAGGGGTTCGGGTTCACCCCTCCACTTT. Amino acids: CASGSTQRGSGSPLHF.

The chain has TRBV9 and TRBJ2-5, with 7 bases fitting TRBD2. Germline V lookup: CDR1 SGDLS, CDR2 YYNGEE. V lost 1 base to trimming and J lost 6 bases; unmatched junction nucleotides: 3. The CDR3 covers 13 residues. The CDR3 DNA follows: TGTGCCAGCAGCGTACCGGGGGGAAAGACCCAGTACTTC. This translates into CASSVPGGKTQYF.

The chain employs TRBV14 and TRBJ2-1; the match to TRBD1 covers 7 bases. Trimming removed 4 bases from V and 6 bases from J; junction bases left unmatched: 3. CDR1 SGHDN and CDR2 FVKESK come from the germline V gene. The CDR3 spans 13 residues. In DNA form, the CDR3 reads TGTGCCAGCAGCCGGCAGGGGGTCAATGAGCAGTTCTTC. Amino acids: CASSRQGVNEQFF.

This clone was seen only once. The chain is built from TRBV21-1 and TRBJ2-5. TRBV21-1 has pseudogene status. This CDR3 is 14 amino acids long. The CDR3 reads CASSPRDQTQTQYF. The CDR3 DNA sequence: TGTGCCAGCAGCCCCCGGGACCAGACGCAGACCCAGTACTTC.

The chain has TRBV18 and TRBJ2-5, with 10 bases aligning to TRBD1. In germline, CDR1 is KGHSH, CDR2 LQKENI. The CDR3 is 14 amino acids. V lost 4 bases, J lost 5 bases, and 4 bases stayed unmatched. The CDR3 DNA reads TGTGCCAGCTCACTGGGGACAGGGGACGAGACCCAGTACTTC. Its translation: CASSLGTGDETQYF.

The chain has TRBV5-4 and TRBJ2-3, with D hard to call. The germline gives CDR1 SGHNT, CDR2 YYREEE (reference sequence). The CDR3 has 16 amino acids. Trimming pared 1 base from V and 0 bases from J, leaving 12 bases between. Written as DNA, the CDR3 is TGTGCCAGCAGCTTGTATCCGACGGCTAGCACAGATACGCAGTATTTT. It encodes CASSLYPTASTDTQYF.

This clone came up a few times. The V gene is TRBV24-1, the J gene TRBJ1-4, with a possible D match to TRBD1 (6 bases). The ends were cut back, 3 bases at V and 8 bases at J, with 15 bases in the middle. This CDR3 has 15 amino acids. Germline V gives CDR1 KGHDR, CDR2 SFDVKD. The CDR3: CATSDGQSFGEKLFF. The CDR3 bases are TGTGCCACCAGTGATGGACAGTCCTTTGGGGAAAAACTGTTTTTT.